Below, one TCR beta chain is given with its context. Trimming stripped 1 base from V and 3 bases from J, with 10 bases between. Germline V gene sequence: CDR1 LGHDT, CDR2 YNNKEL (reference sequence). The CDR3 loop spans 14 amino acids. The record originates from a study of blood T cell repertoires in COVID-19. At the level of the study: Acute and convalescent COVID-19 specimens originated in the United States, Italy and Spain. PBMCs, B-cell-depleted T cells, or T cells provided the cDNA or gDNA that made up the material.

Per the original data handling: Reference gene primer amplification gave estimated nucleated cell counts. Data came from immunoSEQ multiplex PCR; TCRdb stores just in-frame clones and leaves some out. V and J calls and clone size come straight from that table; D and trimming were deduced from the DNA. The sample consists of roughly 220,000 clones, roughly four fifths of them appearing once. This chain links TRBV3-1 (or the pseudogene TRBV3-2) with TRBJ2-7; weak D call: TRBD2 (5 bases). The TCR sequence derives from a woman aged 30 to 39 who had recovered from COVID-19. Sequencing was performed on peripheral blood. In DNA form, the CDR3 reads TGTGCCAGCAGCCAAGGAAACGGGATCTACGAGCAGTACTTC. This encodes CASSQGNGIYEQYF.